This TCR beta chain appears in the sequencing data of a study of CD8 T cells in ankylosing spondylitis. Study results and caveats: It appeared that ankylosing spondylitis blood was characterized by a TCR beta motif of several highly homologous variants. Earlier reports found some motif variants in synovial fluid and blood in reactive arthritis. Matched ankylosing spondylitis synovial fluid reportedly contained a significantly enriched population of disease-linked clones.

MiXCR, run by TCRdb on the 5' RACE reads, gives a single entry per CDR3 protein. The data show hundreds of thousands of distinct CDR3 sequences, over 9.5% seen once. In this sample, this clonotype turned up a few times. The antigen is undetermined. Between the trimmed V and J ends, which lost 8 bases and 0 bases, there was a span of 10 bases. The CDR3 sequence is 13 residues long. In germline, CDR1 is SNHLY, CDR2 FYNNEI. The chain carries TRBV2 and TRBJ1-1; tentatively, D is TRBD1 (6 bases). Sequencing was performed on blood, either unsorted or a sorted T cell fraction (not recorded which). The TCR was taken from a male donor with ankylosing spondylitis. The CDR3 loop is CASRTVVNTEAFF. As DNA, the CDR3 is TGTGCCAGCCGGACAGTGGTGAACACTGAAGCTTTCTTT.